This T cell receptor beta chain appears in the sequencing data of a study of T cell responses to AZD1222 COVID-19 vaccine. General study results and limits: No repertoire was sampled before or during the peak T cell response, only after it. The study reported that nearly half of spike-specific TCRs target unmutated variant regions.

Method: immunoSEQ multiplex PCR; TCRdb's copy keeps in-frame clones and lacks some. Here the sample spans roughly 130,000 clones, 87% being singletons. CDR3 length equals 15 residues. CDR1 MRHNA and CDR2 SNTAGT come from the germline V gene. Deletions cut 2 bases from V and 1 base from J, with 11 bases between. Comment on this clone: Its target is unknown.

The genes are TRBV6-4 and TRBJ1-1; possibly TRBD1 for D (6 bases). The sequence came from an adult in good health. This material consisted of peripheral blood, taken on day 0 of AZD1222 vaccination. The CDR3: CASSDVSRGNTEAFF. The CDR3 bases are TGTGCCAGCAGTGACGTTAGCAGGGGGAACACTGAAGCTTTCTTT.